This T cell receptor (beta chain) came from a study of blood T cell repertoires in COVID-19 (TCRdb year 2020). For the study in its entirety: The collaborator samples originated in the United States, Italy and Spain and spanned the acute and convalescent phases of COVID-19. The material from the prospective study consisted of cDNA or gDNA derived from T cells, B-cell-depleted T cells, or PBMCs. The repertoires were released in a freely available public database meant as a resource for research on the immune response to SARS-CoV-2. The samples were drawn from two sources: the first 160 participants of the ongoing ImmuneRACE study, and 950 to 1,500 subjects contributed by 6 global collaborators. Deeply sampled blood TCRbeta repertoires from subjects exposed to, actively infected with, or recovered from COVID-19 were included in the dataset. The sample metadata nearly always contained a de-identified subject ID, COVID-19 status, age in years and sex. Where HLA class I and class II types were available, the types were taken from metadata supplied by the sample provider, not from assay-based typing.

The CDR3 holds 14 amino acids from the cysteine to the phenylalanine. Solely the CDR3 DNA is kept, with 42 bases framed from the first base. As encoded in the germline V gene, CDR1 is KGHSH while CDR2 is LQKENI. Germline trimming: 5 bases from V, 8 bases from J; junction bases outside gene matches: 11. The immunoSEQ Assay, a bias-controlled multiplex PCR, was used to amplify TCRbeta CDR3 regions from genomic DNA. Processing in the source paper ran as follows. The number of nucleated cells in each sample was estimated by amplification of reference gene primers within the assay. Sequence reads were collapsed and filtered to measure the absolute abundance of every unique TCRbeta CDR3 rearrangement. For each sample, productive Simpson clonality was calculated as the square root of Simpson's diversity index across productive rearrangements. The source is immuneACCESS, and TCRdb retained only in-frame sequences with V and J called. Part of the clones is not carried over; for the studies checked, unresolved V genes explain less than half of this, and the remainder is unexplained. The DNA gave D and trimming, while V, J and clone size come from that table. The sample yields a few hundred thousand clones; under 90% were counted once. The top ten hold approximately 1.8% of the sample.

One collaborating source in Seattle enrolled patients while the patients were actively infected and followed the patients over time throughout the course of disease. Each collaborating institution followed its own protocols to collect whole blood in K2EDTA tubes. For TCRbeta analysis, collaborators shipped samples as frozen whole blood, isolated PBMCs, or DNA extracted from either of those sample types. In the case of this clone: What this receptor recognizes is not known. Base qualities are not provided; no much larger clone lies one nucleotide away.

The paper as a whole reports these results and caveats: The quantity of clinical and demographic metadata differed by source and by participant and was supplied without curation.

The clonotype was recovered from a woman in her 30s with COVID-19, enrolled during active disease. This chain is built from TRBV18 and TRBJ1-1; TRBD1 aligns with 7 central bases. Sequencing input: peripheral blood. The CDR3 protein sequence reads: CASSDDGTGDEAFF. The bases are TGTGCCAGCTCAGACGATGGTACAGGGGACGAAGCTTTCTTT.